This T cell receptor beta chain was recovered during a study of blood T cell repertoires in COVID-19. Each recovered donor of Cohort 3 presented with two negative PCRs, clearance, or symptom resolution. Germline lookup yields CDR1 SGDLS and CDR2 YYNGEE. This CDR3 has 15 amino acids. Germline trimming cut 5 bases from V and 4 bases from J; bases unmatched to any gene: 7. As handled by the study authors: Estimated nucleated cell counts came from reference gene primer amplification. Produced via immunoSEQ multiplex PCR; TCRdb's table is partial and in-frame only. For V, J and clone size, that table is used; D and trimming come from the DNA. The data contain approximately 300,000 clones, approximately 85% of them singletons.

The rearrangement joins TRBV9 to TRBJ1-4; TRBD1 aligns across 8 bases. This sequence originates from a woman in her twenties or thirties who had recovered from COVID-19. Material: PBMCs or T cells enriched from blood (not recorded which). CDR3 amino acids: CASSFTGTGNEKLFF. CDR3 DNA sequence: TGTGCCAGCAGTTTTACCGGGACAGGTAATGAAAAACTGTTTTTT. Drawing the rest from reference TRBV9 and TRBJ1-4, the complete variable domain is DSGVTQTPKHLITATGQRVTLRCSPRSGDLSVYWYQQSLDQGLQFLIQYYNGEERAKGNILERFSAQQFPDLHSELNLSSLELGDSALYFCASSFTGTGNEKLFFGSGTQLSVL.